This TCR beta chain is from a study of shared clonotypes between healthy human individuals. Study-wide points: Sorted-subset samples were not fully sequenced, rarefaction indicated. Several donors held about 5% of naive CD4 clonotypes in common. The generation probabilities recorded for non-shared clonotypes fell below those of clonotypes shared by all four donors.

CD8 cells regarded as naive lacked CD45RO, were positively chosen for CCR7, and omitted terminally differentiated effector memory CD45RA+ cells. As to this clone: Antigen: not known.

Unmatched junction bases numbered 6, after V lost 7 bases and J lost 2 bases. Germline assignment: CDR1 SNHLY and CDR2 FYNNEI. This CDR3 region has 14 residues. Assay used: immunoSEQ multiplex PCR; TCRdb lists only in-frame clones, some missing. The sample lists about 2 million clones, over 85% seen once, with roughly 1.1% in the top ten. This chain joins TRBV2 and TRBJ1-1; TRBD1 matches at 8 bases. The sequence came from a man aged 18 to 29 in good health. The sample comprised naive CD8+ T cells sorted from blood. The CDR3 is CASIPQGGNTEAFF. The CDR3 DNA is TGTGCCAGCATTCCACAGGGGGGAAACACTGAAGCTTTCTTT.